The rows below give T cell receptor beta chains drawn from one sample of a study of cytomegalovirus exposure and HLA in healthy donors. Clones were sequenced by immunoSEQ multiplex PCR, and TCRdb holds only the in-frame ones, with some missing. Of some 200,000 clones in the sample, about four fifths were seen once. Sequencing input: PBMCs. Receptors were obtained from a male donor in good health and CMV-seropositive. Both conserved end residues are trimmed from each CDR3. Each record gives: clone size, V gene, J gene, CDR3 protein. For some rows the clone size is stated as once, few or many, or as a class when expanded; others skip it.

abundance: -; v_gene: TRBV7-2; j_gene: TRBJ2-7; CDR3aa: ASSLRQGAYEQY
abundance: -; v_gene: TRBV15; j_gene: -; CDR3aa: ATSRDRVGNYEQY
abundance: -; v_gene: TRBV5-1; j_gene: TRBJ1-6; CDR3aa: ASSLAGVHNSPLH
abundance: -; v_gene: TRBV7-2; j_gene: TRBJ2-6; CDR3aa: ASSYTGTPLSGANVLT
abundance: -; v_gene: TRBV27; j_gene: TRBJ1-1; CDR3aa: ASSMTGGKAF
abundance: once; v_gene: TRBV19; j_gene: TRBJ1-1; CDR3aa: ASSSPSENTEAF
abundance: -; v_gene: TRBV14; j_gene: TRBJ2-5; CDR3aa: ASSQALTQY
abundance: few; v_gene: TRBV5-1; j_gene: TRBJ2-3; CDR3aa: ASTWEGADTQY
abundance: -; v_gene: TRBV12-2; j_gene: TRBJ1-5; CDR3aa: ASRLAECQGEDQPQH
abundance: -; v_gene: TRBV28; j_gene: TRBJ2-3; CDR3aa: ASSSPGAGPTDTQY
abundance: -; v_gene: TRBV6-1; j_gene: TRBJ2-2; CDR3aa: ASRVAGFDTGELF
abundance: -; v_gene: TRBV5-1; j_gene: TRBJ1-2; CDR3aa: ASSLESSNYGYT
abundance: -; v_gene: TRBV7-7; j_gene: TRBJ1-1; CDR3aa: ASSILTEGSEAF
abundance: -; v_gene: TRBV5-5; j_gene: TRBJ1-5; CDR3aa: ASSLSHSNQPQH
abundance: once; v_gene: TRBV19; j_gene: TRBJ2-3; CDR3aa: ASSPGGGDTQY
abundance: -; v_gene: TRBV28; j_gene: TRBJ1-6; CDR3aa: ASSTLGGEITLH
abundance: -; v_gene: TRBV6-5; j_gene: TRBJ1-5; CDR3aa: ASSYSGQFNQPQH
abundance: -; v_gene: TRBV19; j_gene: TRBJ1-5; CDR3aa: ASSIDPGADNQPQH
abundance: -; v_gene: TRBV4-2; j_gene: TRBJ1-1; CDR3aa: ASSPARGGSDTEAF
abundance: -; v_gene: TRBV4-1; j_gene: TRBJ2-7; CDR3aa: ASSLYLGEGTYEQY
abundance: -; v_gene: TRBV5-1; j_gene: TRBJ1-1; CDR3aa: ASSLDPVNTEAF
abundance: -; v_gene: TRBV5-8; j_gene: TRBJ2-3; CDR3aa: ASSPRSGTQY
abundance: once; v_gene: TRBV5-4; j_gene: TRBJ2-3; CDR3aa: ASSFGAGTTDTQY
abundance: -; v_gene: TRBV2; j_gene: TRBJ2-1; CDR3aa: ASKTGPYNEQF
abundance: -; v_gene: TRBV7-3; j_gene: TRBJ1-1; CDR3aa: ASSGQGVTEAF
abundance: once; v_gene: TRBV5-1; j_gene: TRBJ2-5; CDR3aa: ASSPRGSGQETQY
abundance: -; v_gene: TRBV7-2; j_gene: TRBJ2-1; CDR3aa: ASSIVAGEYNEQF
abundance: -; v_gene: TRBV27; j_gene: TRBJ2-7; CDR3aa: ASSLRVSSYEQY
abundance: few; v_gene: TRBV4-3; j_gene: TRBJ2-2; CDR3aa: ASSQDSGAGELF
abundance: -; v_gene: TRBV11-2; j_gene: TRBJ2-7; CDR3aa: ASSYLLAEPSYEQY
abundance: few; v_gene: TRBV4-3; j_gene: TRBJ1-4; CDR3aa: ASSQEGPGGTLEKLF
abundance: -; v_gene: TRBV7-9; j_gene: TRBJ1-4; CDR3aa: ASSFGQDNEKLF
abundance: -; v_gene: TRBV11-2; j_gene: TRBJ2-5; CDR3aa: ASRKPQWETQY
abundance: -; v_gene: TRBV5-6; j_gene: TRBJ2-5; CDR3aa: ASSPPRLETQY
abundance: -; v_gene: TRBV7-9; j_gene: TRBJ2-1; CDR3aa: ASSLPRGEQF
abundance: few; v_gene: TRBV5-1; j_gene: TRBJ1-2; CDR3aa: ASSPLGQGSPSNYGYT
abundance: -; v_gene: TRBV28; j_gene: TRBJ1-1; CDR3aa: ASSLLQGAGGAF
abundance: -; v_gene: TRBV19; j_gene: TRBJ1-1; CDR3aa: ASRGTGDTEAF
abundance: once; v_gene: TRBV19; j_gene: TRBJ1-1; CDR3aa: ASTPDWGRVNTEAF
abundance: -; v_gene: TRBV9; j_gene: TRBJ2-3; CDR3aa: ASSPRGGGTDTQY
abundance: once; v_gene: TRBV28; j_gene: TRBJ1-5; CDR3aa: ASSPFSLRGRNQPQH
abundance: -; v_gene: TRBV11-3; j_gene: TRBJ1-2; CDR3aa: ASSSDRGDGYT
abundance: -; v_gene: TRBV7-9; j_gene: TRBJ2-7; CDR3aa: ASSLNGTRTYEQY
abundance: -; v_gene: TRBV2; j_gene: TRBJ2-5; CDR3aa: ASFRWTKETQY
abundance: few; v_gene: TRBV10-3; j_gene: TRBJ1-1; CDR3aa: AIKVAGDSNTEAF
abundance: -; v_gene: TRBV7-9; j_gene: TRBJ2-7; CDR3aa: SSSYVGRSYEQY
abundance: few; v_gene: TRBV4-3; j_gene: TRBJ1-1; CDR3aa: ASSQNGGNTEAF
abundance: -; v_gene: TRBV19; j_gene: TRBJ1-3; CDR3aa: ASSTTGDSGNTIY
abundance: -; v_gene: TRBV9; j_gene: TRBJ2-1; CDR3aa: ASSPPAGSTF
abundance: once; v_gene: TRBV7-6; j_gene: TRBJ2-2; CDR3aa: ASSLISPANTGELF
abundance: -; v_gene: TRBV7-6; j_gene: TRBJ2-2; CDR3aa: ASSYIGGQVGGELF
abundance: -; v_gene: TRBV7-9; j_gene: TRBJ2-2; CDR3aa: ASSLSAGGPAGELF
abundance: -; v_gene: TRBV7-2; j_gene: TRBJ2-7; CDR3aa: ASSPRGAGGAYEQY
abundance: -; v_gene: TRBV16; j_gene: TRBJ1-1; CDR3aa: ASSHTPEGPSPDTEAF
abundance: -; v_gene: TRBV5-4; j_gene: TRBJ1-6; CDR3aa: ASSSGTVTNSPLH
abundance: -; v_gene: TRBV2; j_gene: TRBJ1-2; CDR3aa: ASSASSGVWRT
abundance: -; v_gene: TRBV19; j_gene: TRBJ1-3; CDR3aa: ASSGGTGRSGNTIY
abundance: -; v_gene: TRBV25-1; j_gene: TRBJ2-7; CDR3aa: ASSALFRWQGAYEQY
abundance: -; v_gene: TRBV5-8; j_gene: TRBJ1-1; CDR3aa: ASSPAGIMNTEAF